This TCR beta chain was captured by sequencing in a study of blood T cell repertoires in COVID-19. Study-wide background: Specimens from acute and convalescent COVID-19 originated in the United States, Italy and Spain.

Germline V gene sequence: CDR1 LGHNA, CDR2 YNFKEQ. V lost 4 bases, J lost 2 bases, and 11 bases stayed unmatched. The CDR3 has 17 amino acids. TCRdb's copy holds only in-frame clones and misses some; the assay was immunoSEQ multiplex PCR. The table records some 70,000 clones, around 86% of them present only once. The receptor comes from a man aged 50-60 years with active COVID-19. The material sequenced was peripheral blood. This chain uses TRBV4-2 with TRBJ2-7; 10 bases fit TRBD2. CDR3 DNA sequence: TGTGCCAGCAGCCTCAGCCTGGGGGGGACTAGCGCCTACGAGCAGTACTTC. Translation gives CASSLSLGGTSAYEQYF.